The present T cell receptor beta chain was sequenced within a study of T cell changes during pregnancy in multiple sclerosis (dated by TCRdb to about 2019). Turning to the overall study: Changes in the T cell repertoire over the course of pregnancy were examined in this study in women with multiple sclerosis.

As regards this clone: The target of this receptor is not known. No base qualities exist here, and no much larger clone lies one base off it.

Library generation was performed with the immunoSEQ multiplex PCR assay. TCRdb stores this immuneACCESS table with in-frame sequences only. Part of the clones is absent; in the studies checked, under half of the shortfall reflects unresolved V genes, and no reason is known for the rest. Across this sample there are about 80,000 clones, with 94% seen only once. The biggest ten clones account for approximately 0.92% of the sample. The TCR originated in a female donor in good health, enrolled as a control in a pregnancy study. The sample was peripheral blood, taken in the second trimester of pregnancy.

The DNA reads TGTGCCAGCAGTCCACCTCGGGGGGGGCAGTACTTC. It translates to CASSPPRGGQYF. The rearrangement joined TRBV28 to TRBJ2-7, with TRBD2 matching 8 junction bases. V lost 5 bases and J lost 9 bases, and the count of bases not matched to a germline gene is 6. CDR3 length: 12 amino acids, cysteine to phenylalanine. The DNA shown is the 36-base CDR3, in frame from base 1. For CDR1 and CDR2, the germline V gene lists MDHEN and SYDVKM.